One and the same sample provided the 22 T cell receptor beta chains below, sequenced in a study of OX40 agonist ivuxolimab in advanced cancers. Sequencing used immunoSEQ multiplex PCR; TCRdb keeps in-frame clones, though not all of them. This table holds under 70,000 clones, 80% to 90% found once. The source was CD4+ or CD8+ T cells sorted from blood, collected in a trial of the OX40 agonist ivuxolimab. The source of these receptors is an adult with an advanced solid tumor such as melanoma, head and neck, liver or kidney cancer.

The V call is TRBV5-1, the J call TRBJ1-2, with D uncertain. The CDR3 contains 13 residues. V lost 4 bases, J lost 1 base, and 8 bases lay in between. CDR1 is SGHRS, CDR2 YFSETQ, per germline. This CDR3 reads CASSQEVNYGYTF. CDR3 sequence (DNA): TGCGCCAGCAGCCAGGAGGTTAACTATGGCTACACCTTC.

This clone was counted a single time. The CDR3 DNA reads TGTGCCAGTAGTATCAGGACCGATCCCTACGAGCAGTACTTC. Protein product: CASSIRTDPYEQYF. The V and J genes are TRBV19 and TRBJ2-7; D gene unclear. Trimming left V 3 bases short and J 2 bases short, with 11 bases between. Germline loops: CDR1 LNHDA, CDR2 SQIVND (reference sequence). The CDR3 loop spans 14 amino acids.

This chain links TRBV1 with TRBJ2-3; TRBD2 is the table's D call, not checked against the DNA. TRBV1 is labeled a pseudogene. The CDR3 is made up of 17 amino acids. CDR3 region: CTSSHGICGGSTDTQYF. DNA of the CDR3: TGCACCAGCAGCCACGGTATTTGCGGGGGGAGCACAGATACGCAGTATTTT.

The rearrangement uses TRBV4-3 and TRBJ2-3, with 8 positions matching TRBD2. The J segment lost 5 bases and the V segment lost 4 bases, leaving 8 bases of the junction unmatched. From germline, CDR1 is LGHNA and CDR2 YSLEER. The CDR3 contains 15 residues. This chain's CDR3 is CASSLGGGSGDTQYF. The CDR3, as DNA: TGCGCCAGCAGCCTCGGCGGGGGGTCGGGAGATACGCAGTATTTT.

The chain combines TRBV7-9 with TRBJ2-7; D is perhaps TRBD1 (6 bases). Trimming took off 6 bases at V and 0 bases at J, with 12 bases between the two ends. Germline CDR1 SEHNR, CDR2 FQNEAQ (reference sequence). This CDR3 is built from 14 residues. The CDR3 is CASRPDSGSYEQYF. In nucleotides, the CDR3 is TGTGCCAGCAGGCCGGACAGTGGCTCCTACGAGCAGTACTTC. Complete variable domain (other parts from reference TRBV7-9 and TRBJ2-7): DTGVSQNPRHKITKRGQNVTFRCDPISEHNRLYWYRQTLGQGPEFLTYFQNEAQLEKSRLLSDRFSAERPKGSFSTLEIQRTEQGDSAMYLCASRPDSGSYEQYFGPGTRLTVT.

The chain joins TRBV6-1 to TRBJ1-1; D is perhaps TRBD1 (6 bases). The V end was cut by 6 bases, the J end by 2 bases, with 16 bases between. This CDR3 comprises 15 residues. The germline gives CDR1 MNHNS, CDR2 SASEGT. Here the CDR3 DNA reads TGTGCCAGCAGGAAAATACAGGGAATTAACACTGAAGCTTTCTTT. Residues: CASRKIQGINTEAFF.

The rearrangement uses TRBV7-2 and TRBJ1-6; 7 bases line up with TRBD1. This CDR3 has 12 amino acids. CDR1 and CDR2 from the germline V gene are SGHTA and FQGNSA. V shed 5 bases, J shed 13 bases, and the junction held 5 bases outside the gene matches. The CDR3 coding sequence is TGTGCCAGCAGCGTTACAGGGGCCCCCCTCCACTTT. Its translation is CASSVTGAPLHF.

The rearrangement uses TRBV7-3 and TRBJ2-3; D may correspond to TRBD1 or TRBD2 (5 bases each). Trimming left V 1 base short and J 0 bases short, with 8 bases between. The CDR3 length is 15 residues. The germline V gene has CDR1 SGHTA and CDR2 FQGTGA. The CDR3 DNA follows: TGTGCCAGCAGCTTAAGAGGGGATAGCACAGATACGCAGTATTTT. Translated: CASSLRGDSTDTQYF. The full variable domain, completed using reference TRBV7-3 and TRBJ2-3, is GAGVSQTPSNKVTEKGKYVELRCDPISGHTALYWYRQSLGQGPEFLIYFQGTGAADDSGLPNDRFFAVRPEGSVSTLKIQRTERGDSAVYLCASSLRGDSTDTQYFGPGTRLTVL.

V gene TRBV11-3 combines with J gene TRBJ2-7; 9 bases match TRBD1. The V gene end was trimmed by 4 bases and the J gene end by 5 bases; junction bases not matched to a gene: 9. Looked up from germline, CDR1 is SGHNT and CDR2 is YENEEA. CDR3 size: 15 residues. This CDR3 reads CASSWGGTGHDEQYF. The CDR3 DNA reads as TGTGCCAGCAGCTGGGGCGGGACAGGGCATGACGAGCAGTACTTC.

The CDR3 sequence is CASSTRNSPLHF. CDR3 nucleotide sequence: TGTGCCAGCAGCACACGTAATTCACCCCTCCACTTT. The V gene is TRBV11-2, the J gene TRBJ1-6; D is ambiguous. The CDR3 contains 12 residues. Germline values: CDR1 SGHAT, CDR2 FQNNGV. V lost 5 bases, J lost 6 bases, and 5 bases lay in between.

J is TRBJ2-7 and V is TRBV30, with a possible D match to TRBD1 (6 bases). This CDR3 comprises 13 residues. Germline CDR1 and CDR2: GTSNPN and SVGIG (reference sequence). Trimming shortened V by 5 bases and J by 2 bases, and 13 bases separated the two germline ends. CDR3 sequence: CAWVRPGAYEQYF. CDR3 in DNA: TGTGCCTGGGTCCGGCCAGGGGCCTACGAGCAGTACTTC.

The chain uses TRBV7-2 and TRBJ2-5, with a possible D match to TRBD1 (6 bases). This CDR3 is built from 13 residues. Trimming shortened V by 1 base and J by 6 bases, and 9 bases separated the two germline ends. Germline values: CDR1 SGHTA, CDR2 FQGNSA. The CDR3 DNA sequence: TGTGCCAGCAGCTTAGGACAGGCAAAGACCCAGTACTTC. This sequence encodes CASSLGQAKTQYF.

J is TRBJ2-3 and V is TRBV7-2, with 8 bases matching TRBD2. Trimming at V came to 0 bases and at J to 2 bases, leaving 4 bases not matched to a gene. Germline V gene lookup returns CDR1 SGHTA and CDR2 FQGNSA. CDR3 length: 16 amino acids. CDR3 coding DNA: TGTGCCAGCAGCTTAGCGGCGGGAGGCTTCACAGATACGCAGTATTTT. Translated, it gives CASSLAAGGFTDTQYF.

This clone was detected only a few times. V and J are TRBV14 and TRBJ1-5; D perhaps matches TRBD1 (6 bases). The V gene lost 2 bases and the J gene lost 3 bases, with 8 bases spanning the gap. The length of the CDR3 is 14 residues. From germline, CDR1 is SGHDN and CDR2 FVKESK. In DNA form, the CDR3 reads TGTGCCAGCAGCCAATGGGGACACAATCAGCCCCAGCATTTT. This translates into CASSQWGHNQPQHF.

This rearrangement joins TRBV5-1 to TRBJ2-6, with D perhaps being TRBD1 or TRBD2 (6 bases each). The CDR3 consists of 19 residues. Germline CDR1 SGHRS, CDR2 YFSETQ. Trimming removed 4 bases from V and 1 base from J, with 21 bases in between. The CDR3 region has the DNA TGCGCCAGCAGCCTCACGATGGGGGGCGCGGTATCTGGGGCCAACGTCCTGACTTTC. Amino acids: CASSLTMGGAVSGANVLTF.

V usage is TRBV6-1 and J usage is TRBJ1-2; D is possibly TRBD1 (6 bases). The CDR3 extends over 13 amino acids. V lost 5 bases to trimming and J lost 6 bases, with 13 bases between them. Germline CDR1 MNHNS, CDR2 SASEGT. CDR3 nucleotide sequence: TGTGCCAGCAGTCCCCAAAGGGGGGATGGCTACACCTTC. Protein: CASSPQRGDGYTF.

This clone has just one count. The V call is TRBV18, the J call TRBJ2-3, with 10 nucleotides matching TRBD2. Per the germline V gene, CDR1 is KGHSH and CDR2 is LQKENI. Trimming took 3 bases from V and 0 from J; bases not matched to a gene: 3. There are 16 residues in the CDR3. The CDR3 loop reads CASSPSGGLSTDTQYF. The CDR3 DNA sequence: TGTGCCAGCTCACCTAGCGGGGGGCTGAGCACAGATACGCAGTATTTT.

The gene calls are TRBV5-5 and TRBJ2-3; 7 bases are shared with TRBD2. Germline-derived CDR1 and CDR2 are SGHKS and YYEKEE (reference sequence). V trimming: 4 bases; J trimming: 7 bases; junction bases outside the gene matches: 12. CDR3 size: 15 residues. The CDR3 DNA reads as TGTGCCAGCAGCCCGCTGGGAGGGGATCGAAATACGCAGTATTTT. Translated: CASSPLGGDRNTQYF.

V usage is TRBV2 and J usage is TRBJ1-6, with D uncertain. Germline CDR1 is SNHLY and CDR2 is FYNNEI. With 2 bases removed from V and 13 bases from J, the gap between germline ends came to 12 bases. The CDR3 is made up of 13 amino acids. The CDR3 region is CASSEISRGPLHF. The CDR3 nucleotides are TGTGCCAGCAGTGAAATCTCCCGTGGCCCCCTCCACTTT.

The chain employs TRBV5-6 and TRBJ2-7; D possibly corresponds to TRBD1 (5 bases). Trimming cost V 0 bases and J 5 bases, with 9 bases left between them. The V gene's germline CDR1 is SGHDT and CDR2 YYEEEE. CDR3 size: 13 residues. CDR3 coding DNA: TGTGCCAGCAGCTTGGACAGGTCCCACGAGCAGTACTTC. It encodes CASSLDRSHEQYF.

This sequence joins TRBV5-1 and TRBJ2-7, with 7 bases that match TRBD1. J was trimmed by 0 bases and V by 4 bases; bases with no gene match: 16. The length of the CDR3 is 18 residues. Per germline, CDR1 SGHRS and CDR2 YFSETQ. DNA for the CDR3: TGCGCCAGCAGCCTGGGTGGGACAGCGGCCCTTTACTCCTACGAGCAGTACTTC. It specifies CASSLGGTAALYSYEQYF.

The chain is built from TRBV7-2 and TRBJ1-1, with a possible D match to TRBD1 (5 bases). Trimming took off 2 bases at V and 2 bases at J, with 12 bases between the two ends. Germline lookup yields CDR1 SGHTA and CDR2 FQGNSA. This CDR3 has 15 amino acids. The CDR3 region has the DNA TGTGCCAGCAGCTTATTGGGACGAACTAACACTGAAGCTTTCTTT. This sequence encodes CASSLLGRTNTEAFF. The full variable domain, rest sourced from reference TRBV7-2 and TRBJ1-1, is GAGVSQSPSNKVTEKGKDVELRCDPISGHTALYWYRQSLGQGLEFLIYFQGNSAPDKSGLPSDRFSAERTGGSVSTLTIQRTQQEDSAVYLCASSLLGRTNTEAFFGQGTRLTVV.